The clone carrying this T cell receptor (beta chain) has only one observation. A much larger clone sits a single nucleotide away, making a read error possible. This sample is drawn from a study of T cells in Graves' hyperthyroidism and ophthalmopathy. CDR1 SEHNR and CDR2 FQNEAQ come from the germline V gene (reference sequence). The CDR3 has 15 residues. Authors of the study amplified TCR beta CDR3 regions from RNA transcripts. TCR CDR3 underwent first-round RT-PCR with the HTBI primer set. In TCRdb, the multiplex PCR reads were re-called with MiXCR into one record per CDR3 protein. The sample records approximately 100,000 distinct CDR3 sequences, about half being singletons.

The sequencing sample was made of blood. The clonotype was recovered from a man between 35 and 55 years old with Graves' hyperthyroidism. The chain is built from TRBV7-9 and TRBJ2-1, with 8 bases aligning to TRBD2. CDR3 bases: TGTGCCACCAGCCCCGGGAGGGGGACCTACAATGAGCAGTTCTTC. Its translation: CATSPGRGTYNEQFF. The full variable domain, its missing parts supplied by reference TRBV7-9 and TRBJ2-1, is DTGVSQNPRHKITKRGQNVTFRCDPISEHNRLYWYRQTLGQGPEFLTYFQNEAQLEKSRLLSDRFSAERPKGSFSTLEIQRTEQGDSAMYLCATSPGRGTYNEQFFGPGTRLTVL.